This T cell receptor beta chain came from a study of shared clonotypes between healthy human individuals. Study details: Three CD4 naive, three CD4 memory, two CD8 naive and one CD8 memory plate were used per donor.

The data were produced by immunoSEQ multiplex PCR, yet TCRdb's version contains in-frame clones alone and is incomplete. The table includes some 1 million clones, about 75% detected once. A split of CD4+ cells into CD45RA+ naive and CD45RA-negative memory subsets was performed. V lost 4 bases, J lost 4 bases, and 8 bases stayed unmatched. Looked up from germline, CDR1 is LGHNA and CDR2 is YSLEER. The CDR3 has 17 residues. This receptor was identified in a man younger than 35 in good health. The genes are TRBV4-3 and TRBJ2-1, with TRBD2 identical over 12 bases. The sample comprised memory CD4+ T cells sorted from blood. Subset here: CD45RA-negative fraction. The CDR3 nucleotides are TGCGCCAGCAGCCCGAGGACTAGCGGGGATTTATACAATGAGCAGTTCTTC. Protein product: CASSPRTSGDLYNEQFF.